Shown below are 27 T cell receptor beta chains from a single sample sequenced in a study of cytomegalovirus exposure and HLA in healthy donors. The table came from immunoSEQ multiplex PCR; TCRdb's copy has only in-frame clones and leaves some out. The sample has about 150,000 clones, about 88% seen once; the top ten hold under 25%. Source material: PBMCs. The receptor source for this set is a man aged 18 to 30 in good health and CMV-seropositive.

The CDR3 region is CASSKQGGPYEQYF. The CDR3 DNA reads as TGTGCCAGCAGCAAACAGGGGGGCCCCTACGAGCAGTACTTC. This chain uses TRBV11-2 with TRBJ2-7, with 8 bases that match TRBD1. With V trimmed by 5 bases and J by 2 bases, 5 bases remained unmatched. This CDR3 region has 14 residues. The germline V gene encodes CDR1 SGHAT and CDR2 FQNNGV.

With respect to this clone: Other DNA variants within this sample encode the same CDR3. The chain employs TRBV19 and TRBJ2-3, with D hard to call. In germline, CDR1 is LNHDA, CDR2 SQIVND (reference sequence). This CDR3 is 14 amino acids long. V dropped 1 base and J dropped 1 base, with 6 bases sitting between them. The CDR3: CASSIGGGTDTQYF. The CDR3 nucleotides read TGTGCCAGTAGTATAGGCGGTGGCACAGATACGCAGTATTTT. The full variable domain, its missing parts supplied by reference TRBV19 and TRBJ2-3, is DGGITQSPKYLFRKEGQNVTLSCEQNLNHDAMYWYRQDPGQGLRLIYYSQIVNDFQKGDIAEGYSVSREKKESFPLTVTSAQKNPTAFYLCASSIGGGTDTQYFGPGTRLTVL.

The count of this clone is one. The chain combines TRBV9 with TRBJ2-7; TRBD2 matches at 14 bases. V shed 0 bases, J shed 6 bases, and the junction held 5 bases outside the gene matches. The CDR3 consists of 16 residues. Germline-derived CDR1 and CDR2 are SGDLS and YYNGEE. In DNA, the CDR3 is TGTGCCAGCAGCGTAGGACTAGCGGGGGGGCCGGCCGAGCAGTACTTC. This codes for CASSVGLAGGPAEQYF.

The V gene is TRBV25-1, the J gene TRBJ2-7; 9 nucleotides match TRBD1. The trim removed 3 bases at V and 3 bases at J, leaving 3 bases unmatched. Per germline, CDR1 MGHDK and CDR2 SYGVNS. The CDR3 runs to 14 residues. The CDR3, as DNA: TGTGCCAGCAGTGAGACAGGGGGGCTCTACGAGCAGTACTTC. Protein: CASSETGGLYEQYF.

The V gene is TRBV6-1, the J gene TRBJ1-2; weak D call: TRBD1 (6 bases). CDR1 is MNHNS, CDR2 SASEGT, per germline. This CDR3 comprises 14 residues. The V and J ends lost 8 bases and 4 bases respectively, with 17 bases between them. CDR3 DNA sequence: TGTGCCAGCGGTGGGGCAGGGGAAGGCTATGGCTACACCTTC. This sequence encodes CASGGAGEGYGYTF.

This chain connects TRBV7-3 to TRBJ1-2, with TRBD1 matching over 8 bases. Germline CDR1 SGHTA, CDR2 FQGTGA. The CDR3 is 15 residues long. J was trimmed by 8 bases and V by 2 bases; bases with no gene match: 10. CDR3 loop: CASSLLPGGVDGYTF. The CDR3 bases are TGTGCCAGCAGCTTACTTCCAGGGGGCGTGGACGGCTACACCTTC.

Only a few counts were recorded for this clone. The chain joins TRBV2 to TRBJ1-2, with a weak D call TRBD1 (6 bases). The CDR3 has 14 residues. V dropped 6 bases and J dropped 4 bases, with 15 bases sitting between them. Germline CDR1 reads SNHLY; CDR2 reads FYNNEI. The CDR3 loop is CASRVRGAAYGYTF. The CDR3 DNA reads TGTGCCAGCAGGGTACGGGGGGCTGCCTATGGCTACACCTTC.

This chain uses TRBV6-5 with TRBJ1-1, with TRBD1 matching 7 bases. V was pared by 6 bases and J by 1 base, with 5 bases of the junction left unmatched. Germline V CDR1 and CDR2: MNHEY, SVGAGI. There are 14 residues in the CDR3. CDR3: CASSLGTANTEAFF. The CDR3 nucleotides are TGTGCCAGCAGCCTTGGGACAGCGAACACTGAAGCTTTCTTT.

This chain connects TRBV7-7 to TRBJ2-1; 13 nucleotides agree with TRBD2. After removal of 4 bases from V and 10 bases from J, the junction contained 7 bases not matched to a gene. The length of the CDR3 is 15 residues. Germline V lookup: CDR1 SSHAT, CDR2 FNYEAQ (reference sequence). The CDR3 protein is CASSSSGLAGIEQFF. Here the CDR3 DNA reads TGTGCCAGCAGCTCCTCGGGACTAGCGGGGATCGAGCAGTTCTTC.

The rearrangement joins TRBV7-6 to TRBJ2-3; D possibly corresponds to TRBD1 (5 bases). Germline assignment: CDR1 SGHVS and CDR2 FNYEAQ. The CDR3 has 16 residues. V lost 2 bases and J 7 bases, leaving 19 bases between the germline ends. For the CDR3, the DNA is TGTGCCAGCAGCTTAAGAGGAGACCAGGGTAGGAATACGCAGTATTTT. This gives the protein CASSLRGDQGRNTQYF.

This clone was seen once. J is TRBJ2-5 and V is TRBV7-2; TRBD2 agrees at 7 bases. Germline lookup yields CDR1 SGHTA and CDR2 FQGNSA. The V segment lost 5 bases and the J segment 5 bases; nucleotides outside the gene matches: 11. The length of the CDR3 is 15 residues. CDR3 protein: CASSNTPGGWETQYF. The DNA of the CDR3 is TGTGCCAGCAGCAACACCCCGGGGGGATGGGAGACCCAGTACTTC.

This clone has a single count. CDR3 sequence: CAISESSLATSSPGELFF. CDR3 DNA sequence: TGTGCCATCAGTGAGTCGTCCCTAGCGACTTCTTCCCCCGGGGAGCTGTTTTTT. The J gene is TRBJ2-2, the V gene TRBV10-3; D possibly corresponds to TRBD2 (6 bases). Germline V CDR1 and CDR2: ENHRY, SYGVKD. There are 18 residues in the CDR3. V dropped 0 bases and J dropped 6 bases, with 20 bases sitting between them.

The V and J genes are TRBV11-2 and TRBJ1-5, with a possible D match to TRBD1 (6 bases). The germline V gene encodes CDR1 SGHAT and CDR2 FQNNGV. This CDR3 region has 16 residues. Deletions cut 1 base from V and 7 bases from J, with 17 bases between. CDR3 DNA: TGTGCCAGCAGCTTAGGGGTAGGGGGGGCGAAGCAGCCCCAGCATTTT. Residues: CASSLGVGGAKQPQHF.

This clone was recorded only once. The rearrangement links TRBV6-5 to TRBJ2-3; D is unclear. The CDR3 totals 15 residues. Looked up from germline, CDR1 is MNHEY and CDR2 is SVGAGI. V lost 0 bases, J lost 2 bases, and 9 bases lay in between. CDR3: CASSYSRGNTDTQYF. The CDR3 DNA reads TGTGCCAGCAGTTACTCTCGCGGAAACACAGATACGCAGTATTTT.

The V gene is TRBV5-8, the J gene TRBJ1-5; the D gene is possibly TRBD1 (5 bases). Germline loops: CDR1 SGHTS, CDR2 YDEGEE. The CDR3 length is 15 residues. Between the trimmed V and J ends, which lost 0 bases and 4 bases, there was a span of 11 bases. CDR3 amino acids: CASSLAGGGNQPQHF. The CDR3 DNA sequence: TGTGCCAGCAGCTTGGCGGGGGGTGGGAATCAGCCCCAGCATTTT.

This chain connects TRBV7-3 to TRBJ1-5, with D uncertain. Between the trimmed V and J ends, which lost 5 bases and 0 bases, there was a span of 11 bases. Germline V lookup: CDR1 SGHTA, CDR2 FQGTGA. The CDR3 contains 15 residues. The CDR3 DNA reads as TGTGCCAGCAGCCCGACGGGGTATAGCAATCAGCCCCAGCATTTT. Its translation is CASSPTGYSNQPQHF.

The CDR3 coding sequence is TGCGCCAGCAGCTTGCGGCAGGGCCCCTACAATGAGCAGTTCTTC. Translated, it gives CASSLRQGPYNEQFF. V usage is TRBV5-1 and J usage is TRBJ2-1, with a tentative D call TRBD1 (5 bases). Germline V gives CDR1 SGHRS, CDR2 YFSETQ. The ends were cut back, 1 base at V and 2 bases at J, with 10 bases in the middle. The CDR3 extends over 15 amino acids.

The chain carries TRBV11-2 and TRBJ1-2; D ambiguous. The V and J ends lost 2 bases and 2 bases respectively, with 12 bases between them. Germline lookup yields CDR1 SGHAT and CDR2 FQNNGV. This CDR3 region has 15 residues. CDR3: CASSLPPAGNYGYTF. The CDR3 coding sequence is TGTGCCAGCAGCTTACCTCCAGCAGGCAACTATGGCTACACCTTC.

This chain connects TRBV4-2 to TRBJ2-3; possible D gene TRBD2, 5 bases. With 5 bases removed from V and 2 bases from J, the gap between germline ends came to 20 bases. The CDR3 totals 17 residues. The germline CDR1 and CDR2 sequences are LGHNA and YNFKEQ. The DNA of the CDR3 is TGTGCCAGCAGCTCTCAAAGCACGGGCGGACTCACAGATACGCAGTATTTT. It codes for CASSSQSTGGLTDTQYF.

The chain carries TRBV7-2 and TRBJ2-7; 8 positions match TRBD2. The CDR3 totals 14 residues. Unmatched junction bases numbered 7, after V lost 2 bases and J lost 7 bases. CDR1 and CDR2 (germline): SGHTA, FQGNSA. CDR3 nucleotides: TGTGCCAGCAGCTTATTATCAGCGGGAGTTGAGCAGTACTTC. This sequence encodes CASSLLSAGVEQYF.

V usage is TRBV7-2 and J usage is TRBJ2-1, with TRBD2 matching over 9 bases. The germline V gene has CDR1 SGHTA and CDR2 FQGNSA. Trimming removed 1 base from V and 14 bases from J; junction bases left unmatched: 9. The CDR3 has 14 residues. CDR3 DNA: TGTGCCAGCAGCTTAGAGGGCGGGAGGGCCAAGAAGTTCTTC. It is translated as CASSLEGGRAKKFF.

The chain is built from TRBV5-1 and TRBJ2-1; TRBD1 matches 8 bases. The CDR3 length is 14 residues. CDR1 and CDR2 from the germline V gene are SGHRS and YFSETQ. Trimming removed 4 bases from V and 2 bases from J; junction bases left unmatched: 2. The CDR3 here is CASSLGQAYNEQFF. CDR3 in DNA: TGCGCCAGCAGCCTGGGACAGGCCTACAATGAGCAGTTCTTC.

In DNA, the CDR3 is TGTGCCAGCAGCGTAGGGGACAGGGGGCTAACAGATACGCAGTATTTT. It encodes CASSVGDRGLTDTQYF. V and J are TRBV9 and TRBJ2-3, with TRBD1 identical over 12 bases. V was clipped by 0 bases and J by 3 bases; unmatched bases: 2. Germline CDR1 is SGDLS and CDR2 is YYNGEE. The CDR3 contains 16 residues. Variable domain in full (rest from reference TRBV9 and TRBJ2-3): DSGVTQTPKHLITATGQRVTLRCSPRSGDLSVYWYQQSLDQGLQFLIQYYNGEERAKGNILERFSAQQFPDLHSELNLSSLELGDSALYFCASSVGDRGLTDTQYFGPGTRLTVL.

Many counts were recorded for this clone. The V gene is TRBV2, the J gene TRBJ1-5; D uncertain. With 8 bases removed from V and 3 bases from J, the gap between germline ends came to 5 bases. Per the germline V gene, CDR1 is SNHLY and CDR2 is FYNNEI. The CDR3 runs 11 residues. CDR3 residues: CASGPNQPQHF. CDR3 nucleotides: TGTGCCAGCGGGCCCAATCAGCCCCAGCATTTT.

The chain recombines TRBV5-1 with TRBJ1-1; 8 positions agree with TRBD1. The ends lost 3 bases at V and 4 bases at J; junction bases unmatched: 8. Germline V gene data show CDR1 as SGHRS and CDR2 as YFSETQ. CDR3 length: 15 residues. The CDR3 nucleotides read TGCGCCAGCAGCTGGGGAGACAGGGGAAGCACTGAAGCTTTCTTT. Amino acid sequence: CASSWGDRGSTEAFF.

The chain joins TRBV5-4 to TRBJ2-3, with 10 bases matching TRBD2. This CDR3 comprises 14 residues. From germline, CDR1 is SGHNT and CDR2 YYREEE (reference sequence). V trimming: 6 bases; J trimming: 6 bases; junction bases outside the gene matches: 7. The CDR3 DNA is TGTGCCAGCATCGCTAGCGGGAGTCCGGATACGCAGTATTTT. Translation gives CASIASGSPDTQYF.

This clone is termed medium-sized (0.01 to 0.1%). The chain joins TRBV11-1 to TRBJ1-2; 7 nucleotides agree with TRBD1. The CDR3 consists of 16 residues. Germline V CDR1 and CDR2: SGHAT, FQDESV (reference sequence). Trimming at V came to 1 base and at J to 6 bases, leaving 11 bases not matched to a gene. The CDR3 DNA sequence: TGTGCCAGCAGCTTAGGGGTTGCGACAGGGATCGATGGCTACACCTTC. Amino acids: CASSLGVATGIDGYTF.